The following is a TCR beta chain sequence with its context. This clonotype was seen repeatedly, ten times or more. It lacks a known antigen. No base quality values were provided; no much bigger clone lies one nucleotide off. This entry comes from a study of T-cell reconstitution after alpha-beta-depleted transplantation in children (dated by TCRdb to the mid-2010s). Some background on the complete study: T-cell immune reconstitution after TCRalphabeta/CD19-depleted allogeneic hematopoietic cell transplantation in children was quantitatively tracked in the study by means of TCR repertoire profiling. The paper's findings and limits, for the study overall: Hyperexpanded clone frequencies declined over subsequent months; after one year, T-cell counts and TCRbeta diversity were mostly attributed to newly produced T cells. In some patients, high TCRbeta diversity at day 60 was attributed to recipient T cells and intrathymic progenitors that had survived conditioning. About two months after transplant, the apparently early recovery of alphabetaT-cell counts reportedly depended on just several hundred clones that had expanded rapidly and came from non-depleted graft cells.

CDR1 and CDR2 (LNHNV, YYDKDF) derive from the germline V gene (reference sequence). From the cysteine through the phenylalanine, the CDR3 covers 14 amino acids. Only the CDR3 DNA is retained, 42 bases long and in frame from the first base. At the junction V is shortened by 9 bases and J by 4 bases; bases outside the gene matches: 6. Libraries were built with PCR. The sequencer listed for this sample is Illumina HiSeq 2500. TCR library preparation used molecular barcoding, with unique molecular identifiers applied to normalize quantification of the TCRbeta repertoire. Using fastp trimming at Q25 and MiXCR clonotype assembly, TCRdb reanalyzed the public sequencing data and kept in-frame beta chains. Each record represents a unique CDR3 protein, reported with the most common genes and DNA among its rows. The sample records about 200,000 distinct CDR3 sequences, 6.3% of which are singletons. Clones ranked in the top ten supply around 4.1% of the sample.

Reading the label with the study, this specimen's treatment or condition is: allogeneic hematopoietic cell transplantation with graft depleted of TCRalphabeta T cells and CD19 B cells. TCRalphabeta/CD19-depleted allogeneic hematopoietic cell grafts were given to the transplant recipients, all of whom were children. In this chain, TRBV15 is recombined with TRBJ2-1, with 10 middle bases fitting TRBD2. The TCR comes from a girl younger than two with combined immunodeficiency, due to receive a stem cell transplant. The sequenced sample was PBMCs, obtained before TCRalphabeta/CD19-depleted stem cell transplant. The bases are TGTGCCACAACCACTAGCGGGGAGTACAATGAGCAGTTCTTC. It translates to CATTTSGEYNEQFF.